The present T cell receptor (beta chain) was sequenced within a study of response to subunit inactivated influenza vaccine. TCRdb reprocessed the RT-PCR reads with MiXCR, giving one entry per CDR3 protein. The table has 650,000 or so distinct CDR3 sequences, 12% to 15% seen once. The source is a man aged 45 to 65 who received an inactivated influenza vaccine. This specimen consisted of PBMCs from blood, obtained roughly 2 weeks before vaccination.

CDR3 nucleotides: TGTGCCAGTACTGTAGCGGGAGGACCTCCATACAATGAGCAGTTCTTC. It yields the protein CASTVAGGPPYNEQFF. The chain employs TRBV19 and TRBJ2-1; 10 bases map to TRBD2. The CDR3 sequence is 16 residues long. In germline, CDR1 is LNHDA, CDR2 SQIVND (reference sequence). The V and J ends lost 7 bases and 4 bases, in that order; junction bases with no gene match: 10.